The following is a T cell receptor (beta chain) sequence with its context. Its target is unknown. These data belong to a study of post-analysis software for immune sequencing data. Study information: Clinical courses comprised relapsing-remitting, secondary progressive and progressive-relapsing multiple sclerosis. Findings and limits, study-wide: The five TRBV segments detected at higher frequency in patients than in controls included TRBV5-6, TRBV5-1 and TRBV20-1. The authors found that F measure strongly co-clustered same-batch samples. Among multiple sclerosis patients, normalized Chao1 diversity was significantly below that of controls.

cDNA libraries for TCR beta contained unique molecular identifiers. MiXCR, applied by TCRdb to the PCR reads, yields one record per CDR3 protein. The sample contains 400,000 to 500,000 distinct CDR3 sequences, approximately 38% of which appear only once. The CDR3 loop spans 14 amino acids. Germline V CDR1 and CDR2: SEHNR, FQNEAQ (reference sequence). Trimming shortened V by 3 bases and J by 4 bases, and 12 bases separated the two germline ends. The specimen was blood. The chain recombines TRBV7-9 with TRBJ1-2; D is possibly TRBD1 (6 bases). This clonotype was obtained from a girl aged 2-15 years with multiple sclerosis. The CDR3 spells CASSFSGEIYGYTF. The DNA for the CDR3 is TGTGCCAGCAGCTTTTCAGGGGAGATCTATGGCTACACCTTC.